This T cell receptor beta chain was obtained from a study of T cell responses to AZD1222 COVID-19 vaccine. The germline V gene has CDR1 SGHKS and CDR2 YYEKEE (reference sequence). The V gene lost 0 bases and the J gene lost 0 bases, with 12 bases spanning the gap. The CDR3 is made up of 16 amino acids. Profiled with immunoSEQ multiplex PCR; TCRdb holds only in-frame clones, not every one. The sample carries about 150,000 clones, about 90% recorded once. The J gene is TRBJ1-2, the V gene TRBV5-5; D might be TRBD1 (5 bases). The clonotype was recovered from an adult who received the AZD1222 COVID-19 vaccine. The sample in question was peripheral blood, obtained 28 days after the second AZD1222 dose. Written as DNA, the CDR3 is TGTGCCAGCAGCTTGGCCCACGACAGCCCTAACTATGGCTACACCTTC. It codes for CASSLAHDSPNYGYTF. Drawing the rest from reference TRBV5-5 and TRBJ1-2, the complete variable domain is DAGVTQSPTHLIKTRGQQVTLRCSPISGHKSVSWYQQVLGQGPQFIFQYYEKEERGRGNFPDRFSARQFPNYSSELNVNALLLGDSALYLCASSLAHDSPNYGYTFGSGTRLTVV.